This TCR beta chain derives from a study of tumor-infiltrating lymphocytes in oesophageal squamous cell carcinoma. Using its own MiXCR run on the PCR reads, TCRdb lists one record per CDR3 protein. The data hold over 10,000 distinct CDR3 sequences, with around 60% observed a single time. The CDR3 loop spans 15 amino acids. CDR1 is MNHNS and CDR2 is SASEGT in the germline V gene. The chain employs TRBV6-1 and TRBJ2-5; 12 nucleotides match TRBD1. The J call may not be correct, given that the DNA end is closer to TRBJ2-7. Sequences were obtained from esophageal tumor tissue. The receptor was isolated from a female donor with esophageal squamous cell carcinoma. The CDR3 bases are TGTGCCAGCAGCCGAACCGGGACAGGGGGCCCCGAGCAGTACTTC. Amino acid sequence: CASSRTGTGGPEQYF.